This T cell receptor (beta chain) stems from a study of blood T cell repertoires in COVID-19. TCRdb keeps only in-frame clones here, not all; method: immunoSEQ multiplex PCR. The sample includes around 100,000 clones, over 75% of them seen just once. The CDR3 loop spans 20 amino acids. V was clipped by 0 bases and J by 2 bases; unmatched bases: 8. The V gene's germline CDR1 is LNHNV and CDR2 YYDKDF (reference sequence). This sequence joins TRBV15 and TRBJ2-6; 12 nucleotides align to TRBD2. This clonotype was sampled from a human donor in a cohort sampled during active COVID-19. The sample comprised peripheral blood. The CDR3 DNA reads TGTGCCACCAGCAGAGATCTACTAGCGGGAGGTGGTGCTGGGGCCAACGTCCTGACTTTC. Residues: CATSRDLLAGGGAGANVLTF.